One T cell receptor (beta chain) is described in this entry. It has no known antigen specificity. Base qualities are not recorded, but no much larger clone differs from it by a single base. V lost 4 bases and J lost 2 bases; the stretch between them is 13 bases long. Based on the germline V gene, the CDR1 and CDR2 sequences are SQVTM and ANQGSEA. The cysteine opens and the phenylalanine closes a CDR3 of 14 amino acids. This entry keeps only the CDR3 DNA: 42 bases, framed from base 1. Reads for this sample came from an Illumina HiSeq 1500. TCRdb redid the processing of the public reads, applying fastp at Q25 and MiXCR, and retained in-frame beta chains. Rows are combined by CDR3 protein, so each entry shows the most common genes and DNA. Here the sample has 680,000 or so distinct CDR3 sequences; roughly a third occur a single time. Roughly 2.8% of the sample is in the top ten clones. The sample comes from a study of T cell repertoires in cytomegalovirus infection (dated by TCRdb to the late 2010s). Notes on the research overall: Donor HLA type was relevant to the analysis, as public TCR beta signatures indicated carriage of CMV infection together with the matching HLA type.

The research as a whole found: In the ex vivo response, HLA-C-restricted CMV-specific TCR beta clonotypes were dominant, and in two of eight donors the single most frequent clonotype came from this HLA-C-restricted group. In both this cohort and an independent roughly 350-donor cohort, the cumulative frequency of public TCR beta family members distinguished carriers of CMV infection plus the relevant HLA type.

This sequence originates from a human donor in good health (CMV status not recorded). Some clones in this sample may be carry-over from other donors' samples. Sequenced material: PBMCs. Recombination joined TRBV29-1 with TRBJ2-3, with a weak D call of TRBD2 (6 bases match). The DNA sequence follows: TGCAGCGTTGCAGTCGGGACTGACACAGATACGCAGTATTTT. This encodes CSVAVGTDTDTQYF.